This T cell receptor beta chain was sequenced during a study of T cells in Graves' hyperthyroidism and ophthalmopathy. TCR beta CDR3 regions were amplified from RNA. An initial round of RT-PCR targeting the TCR CDR3 relied on the HTBI primer set. TCRdb analysed the multiplex PCR reads with MiXCR anew, one entry per CDR3 protein. The repertoire holds roughly 710,000 distinct CDR3 sequences, with roughly a third as singletons. A lack of ophthalmopathy progression within 18 months defined stable Graves' hyperthyroidism. Hyperthyroidism, newly diagnosed and lasting under 2 months, affected patients aged 18 to 65. The sample consisted of blood. The clonotype comes from a woman in her forties with Graves' hyperthyroidism.

The CDR3 DNA follows: TGTGCCAGCAGCCCCGGCTGGGGAATTAATTCACCCCTCCACTTT. Amino acid sequence: CASSPGWGINSPLHF. The chain is built from TRBV7-8 and TRBJ1-6; the D is unclear. CDR1 and CDR2 from the germline V gene are SGHVS and FQNEAQ. V lost 5 bases to trimming and J lost 6 bases, with 14 bases between them. The CDR3 extends over 15 amino acids.